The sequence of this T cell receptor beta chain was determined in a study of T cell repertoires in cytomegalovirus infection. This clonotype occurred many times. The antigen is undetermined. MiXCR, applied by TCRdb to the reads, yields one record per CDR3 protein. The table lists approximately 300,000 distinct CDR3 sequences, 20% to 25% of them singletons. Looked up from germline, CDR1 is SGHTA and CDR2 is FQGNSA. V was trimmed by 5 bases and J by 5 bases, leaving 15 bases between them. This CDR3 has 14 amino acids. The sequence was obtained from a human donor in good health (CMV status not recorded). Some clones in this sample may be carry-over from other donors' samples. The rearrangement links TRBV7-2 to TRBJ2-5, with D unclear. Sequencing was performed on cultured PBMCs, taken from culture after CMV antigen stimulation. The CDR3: CASSPRRAAETQYF. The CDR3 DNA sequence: TGTGCCAGCAGCCCCCGAAGGGCCGCGGAGACCCAGTACTTC. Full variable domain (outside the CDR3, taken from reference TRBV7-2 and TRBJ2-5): GAGVSQSPSNKVTEKGKDVELRCDPISGHTALYWYRQSLGQGLEFLIYFQGNSAPDKSGLPSDRFSAERTGGSVSTLTIQRTQQEDSAVYLCASSPRRAAETQYFGPGTRLLVL.